Below are 9 T cell receptor beta chains sequenced from a single sample in a study of T cell repertoires in cytomegalovirus infection. TCRdb reprocessed the reads via MiXCR and lists one record per CDR3 protein. The sample lists under 150,000 distinct CDR3 sequences; roughly 25% were seen once. These receptors lack a known antigen. The sequencing input was PBMCs, sequenced either directly or after in vitro stimulation (not recorded which). The receptors stem from a human donor in good health (CMV status not recorded). Some clones in this sample may be carry-over from other donors' samples.

This clonotype has just a few counts. The rearrangement links TRBV14 to TRBJ1-1; unclear D gene. The germline V gene has CDR1 SGHDN and CDR2 FVKESK. V gave up 1 base and J gave up 3 bases, with 9 bases separating them. The CDR3 contains 14 residues. CDR3 region: CASSQVAGYTEAFF. In DNA, the CDR3 is TGTGCCAGCAGCCAAGTGGCGGGTTACACTGAAGCTTTCTTT.

There are a few counts of this clonotype. CDR3 residues: CASRGVSSGQETQYF. CDR3 nucleotide sequence: TGTGCCAGCAGGGGAGTGTCTAGCGGACAAGAGACCCAGTACTTC. V usage is TRBV5-5 and J usage is TRBJ2-5; TRBD2 matches 7 bases. Germline loops: CDR1 SGHKS, CDR2 YYEKEE (reference sequence). The CDR3 has 15 residues. The V segment lost 5 bases and the J segment 2 bases; nucleotides outside the gene matches: 9.

This clonotype was detected many times. This chain links TRBV10-3 with TRBJ2-5; the D gene is possibly TRBD2 (5 bases). V lost 2 bases and J 0 bases, leaving 19 bases between the germline ends. CDR1 is ENHRY and CDR2 is SYGVKD in the germline V gene. CDR3 length: 18 amino acids. The CDR3 DNA reads as TGTGCCATCAGTGAGGGGAGCGTGGGTGCCCCGTACCAAGAGACCCAGTACTTC. Residues: CAISEGSVGAPYQETQYF.

V usage is TRBV7-9 and J usage is TRBJ1-2; no clear D gene. Germline lookup yields CDR1 SEHNR and CDR2 FQNEAQ (reference sequence). V lost 5 bases, J lost 1 base, and 17 bases lay in between. The CDR3 is 16 residues long. The CDR3 DNA sequence: TGTGCCAGCAGCCCGATAGGGCAGCCCGATAACTATGGCTACACCTTC. Translating gives CASSPIGQPDNYGYTF.

The V call is TRBV7-9, the J call TRBJ1-4; 8 bases agree with TRBD1. This CDR3 spans 18 amino acids. Germline lookup yields CDR1 SEHNR and CDR2 FQNEAQ (reference sequence). V dropped 4 bases and J dropped 4; count of bases not matched to a gene: 14. CDR3 sequence (DNA): TGTGCCAGCAGCTCCCGACAGGGGACACGAGGGATTAATGAAAAACTGTTTTTT. Its protein product is CASSSRQGTRGINEKLFF.

Only a few counts were recorded for this clonotype. The rearrangement uses TRBV6-5 and TRBJ2-7; 7 bases align to TRBD2. V trimming: 5 bases; J trimming: 4 bases; junction bases outside the gene matches: 8. The CDR3 runs to 14 residues. Per the germline V gene, CDR1 is MNHEY and CDR2 is SVGAGI. DNA for the CDR3: TGTGCCAGCAGTCCCAACCGGGACTATTACGAGCAGTACGTC. Residues: CASSPNRDYYEQYV.

The chain's CDR3 is CASRPWTGSNTGELFF. In DNA, the CDR3 is TGTGCCAGCAGGCCCTGGACAGGATCGAACACCGGGGAGCTGTTTTTT. The genes are TRBV12-3 or TRBV12-4 and TRBJ2-2, with 7 nucleotides matching TRBD1. The trim removed 6 bases at V and 0 bases at J, leaving 7 bases unmatched. This CDR3 is built from 16 residues.

CDR3 sequence (DNA): TGTGCCAGCAGTGATGGTGTGGCCCGCACAGATACGCAGTATTTT. Translation: CASSDGVARTDTQYF. The V call is TRBV2, the J call TRBJ2-3; D gene ambiguous. CDR1 and CDR2 from the germline V gene are SNHLY and FYNNEI. This CDR3 is 15 amino acids long. Between the trimmed V and J ends, which lost 3 bases and 1 base, there was a span of 11 bases.

This clonotype was detected only a few times. The gene calls are TRBV6-2 or TRBV6-3 and TRBJ1-1; D perhaps matches TRBD1 (6 bases). CDR1 MNHEY and CDR2 SVGEGT come from the germline V gene. Trimming shortened V by 4 bases and J by 2 bases, and 14 bases separated the two germline ends. This CDR3 spans 15 amino acids. CDR3 residues: CASSFYGQSNTEAFF. As DNA, the CDR3 is TGTGCCAGCAGTTTCTACGGACAGTCAAACACTGAAGCTTTCTTT.